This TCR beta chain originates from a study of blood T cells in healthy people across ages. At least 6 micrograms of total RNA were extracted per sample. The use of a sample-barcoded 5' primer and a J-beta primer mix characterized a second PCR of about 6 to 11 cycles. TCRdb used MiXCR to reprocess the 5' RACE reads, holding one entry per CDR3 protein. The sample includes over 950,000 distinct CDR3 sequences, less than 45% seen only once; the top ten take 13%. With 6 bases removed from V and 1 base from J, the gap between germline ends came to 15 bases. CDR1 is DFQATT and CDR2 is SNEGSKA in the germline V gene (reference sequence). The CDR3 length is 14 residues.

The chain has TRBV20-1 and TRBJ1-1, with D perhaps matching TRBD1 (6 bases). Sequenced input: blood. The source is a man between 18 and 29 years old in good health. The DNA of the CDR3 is TGCAGTGCGTTGGGGGCGGGGGGGAACACTGAAGCTTTCTTT. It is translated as CSALGAGGNTEAFF.